The T cell receptor (beta chain) under discussion was sequenced for a study of chemoradiotherapy in HPV16-positive cancers. Study at large: A couple of HPV16-positive patients' cells yielded candidate HPV-specific clones and common motifs. The study's findings and limits: Non-HPV-specific T cells did not expand in tumors during treatment, whereas candidate HPV-specific clones and E7-related motifs did. For HPV16-positive patients, expanding HPV-responsive T cells associated with longer recurrence-free survival.

Turning to this clone: Its antigen remains unidentified.

Sequencing used immunoSEQ multiplex PCR; TCRdb keeps in-frame clones, though not all of them. The sample yields about 15,000 clones, about four fifths seen once. This sample was taken from a patient who underwent chemoradiotherapy. This clonotype originated in a human donor with HPV-associated anogenital cancer.

The CDR3 sequence is CASRGAKGSFSPENTEAFF. In nucleotides, the CDR3 is TGTGCCAGCAGAGGGGCGAAGGGGTCCTTCTCTCCAGAGAACACTGAAGCTTTCTTT. The V gene is TRBV2, the J gene TRBJ1-1, with D perhaps TRBD1 (5 bases). V gave up 6 bases and J gave up 1 base, with 27 bases separating them. The CDR3 covers 19 residues. CDR1 and CDR2 (germline): SNHLY, FYNNEI.